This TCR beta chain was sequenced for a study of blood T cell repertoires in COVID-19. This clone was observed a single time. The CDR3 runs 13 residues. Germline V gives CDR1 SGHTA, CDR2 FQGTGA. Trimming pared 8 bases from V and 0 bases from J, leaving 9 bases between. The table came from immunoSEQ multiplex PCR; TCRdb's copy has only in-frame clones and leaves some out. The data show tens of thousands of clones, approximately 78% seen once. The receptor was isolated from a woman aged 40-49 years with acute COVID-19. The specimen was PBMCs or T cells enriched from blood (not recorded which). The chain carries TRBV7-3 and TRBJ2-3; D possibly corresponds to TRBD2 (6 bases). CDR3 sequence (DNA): TGTGCCAGCGGGACTCCTAGCACAGATACGCAGTATTTT. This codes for CASGTPSTDTQYF.